This passage covers 27 T cell receptor beta chains from one sample sequenced in a study of glioma-infiltrating T cells after dendritic cell vaccination. TCRdb's copy holds only in-frame clones and misses some; the assay was immunoSEQ multiplex PCR. The sample holds around 96,000 clones; roughly 83% are singletons and the top ten take over 5%. Sequenced material: blood, taken before dendritic cell vaccination. The receptors derive from a human donor with glioblastoma.

The chain combines TRBV6-6 with TRBJ2-5; possibly TRBD2 for D (5 bases). This CDR3 has 12 amino acids. V gave up 10 bases and J gave up 0 bases, with 9 bases separating them. Germline lookup yields CDR1 MNHNY and CDR2 SVGAGI (reference sequence). In nucleotides, the CDR3 is TGTGCCACCCAGGAGGACCAAGAGACCCAGTACTTC. This codes for CATQEDQETQYF.

The chain is built from TRBV6-4 and TRBJ1-2; no firm D call. CDR1 and CDR2 from the germline V gene are MRHNA and SNTAGT. Trimming removed 0 bases at V and 0 bases at J, with 8 bases between. CDR3 length: 15 amino acids. The CDR3 here is CASSDSAGSNYGYTF. The CDR3 region has the DNA TGTGCCAGCAGTGACTCTGCAGGATCTAACTATGGCTACACCTTC.

This clone was recorded once. This chain uses TRBV28 with TRBJ1-4, with D hard to call. The germline V gene has CDR1 MDHEN and CDR2 SYDVKM. The CDR3 has 14 residues. Trimming pared 4 bases from V and 8 bases from J, leaving 14 bases between. The CDR3 spells CASSSAGEGEKLFF. CDR3 nucleotide sequence: TGTGCCAGCAGTTCCGCCGGGGAAGGAGAAAAACTGTTTTTT.

CDR3 nucleotide sequence: TGTGCCAGTAGTATGAACAGGGGTGAAGAGCAGTACTTC. Its translation: CASSMNRGEEQYF. V is TRBV19 and J is TRBJ2-7; 7 bases agree with TRBD1. The CDR3 extends over 13 amino acids. Trimming at V came to 3 bases and at J to 7 bases, leaving 6 bases not matched to a gene. Germline loops: CDR1 LNHDA, CDR2 SQIVND (reference sequence).

The J gene is TRBJ1-2, the V gene TRBV7-8, with D unclear. Per germline, CDR1 SGHVS and CDR2 FQNEAQ. CDR3 size: 16 residues. Trimming cost V 2 bases and J 7 bases, with 20 bases left between them. The CDR3 spells CASSLLLRPEAGGYTF. Here the CDR3 DNA reads TGTGCCAGCAGCTTATTACTTCGCCCCGAAGCAGGTGGCTACACCTTC.

This clone was observed a handful of times. The chain uses TRBV7-2 and TRBJ1-1; D remains unclear. Germline V CDR1 and CDR2: SGHTA, FQGNSA. The V gene lost 2 bases and the J gene lost 0 bases, with 7 bases spanning the gap. The CDR3 covers 14 residues. CDR3 in DNA: TGTGCCAGCAGCTTAATTCCCTTGAACACTGAAGCTTTCTTT. It translates to CASSLIPLNTEAFF.

The chain links TRBV30 to TRBJ1-2; 8 nucleotides agree with TRBD1. Germline-derived CDR1 and CDR2 are GTSNPN and SVGIG (reference sequence). J was trimmed by 4 bases and V by 0 bases; bases with no gene match: 13. This CDR3 spans 17 amino acids. CDR3 protein: CAWSVLLRAGGIYGYTF. The CDR3 DNA is TGTGCCTGGAGTGTATTATTGCGGGCAGGGGGCATCTATGGCTACACCTTC.

The CDR3 protein is CASSRQAQETQYF. CDR3 DNA sequence: TGTGCCAGCAGCCGACAGGCCCAAGAGACCCAGTACTTC. The chain links TRBV7-3 to TRBJ2-5, with D possibly matching TRBD1 (6 bases). From germline, CDR1 is SGHTA and CDR2 FQGTGA. The CDR3 extends over 13 amino acids. The germline V and J ends were trimmed by 5 bases and 1 base, with 8 bases remaining between them.

The chain recombines TRBV7-9 with TRBJ1-4; D is unresolved. The V and J ends lost 6 bases and 6 bases respectively, with 23 bases between them. This CDR3 contains 17 residues. CDR1 is SEHNR and CDR2 is FQNEAQ in the germline V gene (reference sequence). CDR3 region: CASSLGRREFRDEKLFF. Written as DNA, the CDR3 is TGTGCCAGCAGTCTAGGGCGACGGGAGTTCCGAGATGAAAAACTGTTTTTT.

The chain uses TRBV5-4 and TRBJ2-1; no clear D. Trimming took off 0 bases at V and 2 bases at J, with 12 bases between the two ends. The germline CDR1 and CDR2 sequences are SGHNT and YYREEE (reference sequence). The CDR3 loop spans 16 amino acids. The DNA for the CDR3 is TGTGCCAGCAGCTTGGAGTTTAAACCTACCTACAATGAGCAGTTCTTC. It specifies CASSLEFKPTYNEQFF.

V gene TRBV28 combines with J gene TRBJ2-7; 7 bases align to TRBD2. CDR1 is MDHEN, CDR2 SYDVKM, per germline. The CDR3 is made up of 15 amino acids. The ends lost 5 bases at V and 0 bases at J; junction bases unmatched: 7. The CDR3 loop reads CASSPLGGFSYEQYF. CDR3 nucleotides: TGTGCCAGCAGTCCCCTGGGGGGGTTCTCCTACGAGCAGTACTTC.

A word on this clone: The sample has other DNA sequences that encode this CDR3 too. The chain couples TRBV11-3 to TRBJ2-2, with TRBD1 matching 9 bases. The CDR3 has 15 amino acids. CDR1 and CDR2 from the germline V gene are SGHNT and YENEEA. V lost 5 bases to trimming and J lost 1 base; unmatched junction nucleotides: 2. The CDR3 bases are TGTGCCAGCAGCCCGGGACAGGGGAACACCGGGGAGCTGTTTTTT. Encoded protein: CASSPGQGNTGELFF.

V usage is TRBV21-1 and J usage is TRBJ2-1; the table gives TRBD2 as D, unverified against the DNA. TRBV21-1 is a pseudogene locus. The CDR3 sequence is 16 residues long. The CDR3 here is CASTTLGLAGRNEQFF. For the CDR3, the DNA is TGTGCCAGCACCACCCTCGGACTAGCGGGAAGGAATGAGCAGTTCTTC.

As for this clone: The junction does not match germline at one end; this may be a read error. In DNA form, the CDR3 reads TGTGCGGGGGGGGCCAACGTCCTGACTTTC. Encoded protein: CAGGANVLTF. V and J are TRBV20-1 and TRBJ2-6; tentative D call: TRBD2 (6 bases). Germline loops: CDR1 DFQATT, CDR2 SNEGSKA (reference sequence). The CDR3 spans 10 residues.

The chain links TRBV29-1 to TRBJ1-2, with D maybe TRBD1 (5 bases). The V gene lost 1 base and the J gene lost 7 bases, with 13 bases spanning the gap. The CDR3 consists of 13 residues. From germline, CDR1 is SQVTM and CDR2 ANQGSEA. The DNA for the CDR3 is TGCAGCGTTGAAGGTGGGGGGGAGGGTGGCTACACCTTC. This sequence encodes CSVEGGGEGGYTF.

This clone appeared a single time. For the CDR3, the DNA is TGTGCCAGCAGCCGTTTAGATACGCAGTATTTT. It translates to CASSRLDTQYF. The rearrangement uses TRBV7-2 and TRBJ2-3; D ambiguous. The CDR3 loop spans 11 amino acids. Germline V gene data show CDR1 as SGHTA and CDR2 as FQGNSA. V lost 5 bases and J 5 bases, leaving 5 bases between the germline ends.

The chain couples TRBV10-3 to TRBJ1-2; D not certain. V lost 7 bases to trimming and J lost 0 bases, with 15 bases between them. Per germline, CDR1 ENHRY and CDR2 SYGVKD. The length of the CDR3 is 15 residues. CDR3 sequence (DNA): TGTGCCATCACCACGGGCGGGAGAGCTAACTATGGCTACACCTTC. This encodes CAITTGGRANYGYTF.

The chain joins TRBV30 to TRBJ2-1, with 8 bases that match TRBD1. The V and J ends lost 3 bases and 4 bases, in that order; junction bases with no gene match: 8. The length of the CDR3 is 15 residues. Germline lookup yields CDR1 GTSNPN and CDR2 SVGIG (reference sequence). The CDR3: CAWSPQDRVYNEQFF. In nucleotides, the CDR3 is TGTGCCTGGAGCCCTCAGGACAGGGTATACAATGAGCAGTTCTTC.

This clone was seen just once. The V and J genes are TRBV7-8 and TRBJ1-6, with a weak D call TRBD1 (6 bases). Germline V CDR1 and CDR2: SGHVS, FQNEAQ. The CDR3 covers 19 residues. Trimming left V 6 bases short and J 4 bases short, with 25 bases between. CDR3: CASRGARGRSPSYNSPLHF. Written as DNA, the CDR3 is TGTGCCAGCAGGGGGGCGCGAGGGCGATCCCCCTCTTATAATTCACCCCTCCACTTT.

The chain carries TRBV7-8 and TRBJ1-2; 10 positions agree with TRBD1. Per germline, CDR1 SGHVS and CDR2 FQNEAQ. V gave up 3 bases and J gave up 4 bases; unmatched junction bases: 2. This CDR3 has 14 amino acids. CDR3 sequence (DNA): TGTGCCAGCAGCTTGGGACAGGGGAGCTATGGCTACACCTTC. Residues: CASSLGQGSYGYTF. The complete variable domain, with remaining parts taken from reference TRBV7-8 and TRBJ1-2, reads GAGVSQSPRYKVAKRGQDVALRCDPISGHVSLFWYQQALGQGPEFLTYFQNEAQLDKSGLPSDRFFAERPEGSVSTLKIQRTQQEDSAVYLCASSLGQGSYGYTFGSGTRLTVV.

This clone occurred a few times. J is TRBJ1-6 and V is TRBV10-3; maybe TRBD1 (6 bases). There are 15 residues in the CDR3. Trimming removed 7 bases from V and 9 bases from J, with 19 bases in between. Germline V gene lookup returns CDR1 ENHRY and CDR2 SYGVKD. The CDR3 here is CAINSGGQDASPLHF. In DNA, the CDR3 is TGTGCCATCAATTCGGGGGGACAAGATGCTTCACCCCTCCACTTT.

V and J are TRBV28 and TRBJ1-5; possibly TRBD1 for D (6 bases). CDR3 size: 15 residues. V was trimmed by 2 bases and J by 6 bases, leaving 14 bases between them. CDR1 is MDHEN and CDR2 is SYDVKM in the germline V gene. The chain's CDR3 is CASSLPLQGIQPQHF. The CDR3 DNA reads TGTGCCAGCAGTTTACCATTACAGGGAATTCAGCCCCAGCATTTT.

The sample holds a few counts of this clone. V and J are TRBV19 and TRBJ1-5; a weak D match, TRBD1 (6 bases). Germline lookup yields CDR1 LNHDA and CDR2 SQIVND (reference sequence). With 3 bases removed from V and 7 bases from J, the gap between germline ends came to 13 bases. The CDR3 sequence is 14 residues long. CDR3 sequence reads: CASSIVGGGQPQHF. CDR3 nucleotide sequence: TGTGCCAGTAGTATCGTAGGGGGTGGACAGCCCCAGCATTTT.

The chain carries TRBV7-9 and TRBJ1-1; no definite D call. Germline CDR1 is SEHNR and CDR2 is FQNEAQ (reference sequence). This CDR3 contains 11 residues. The ends were cut back, 0 bases at V and 7 bases at J, with 3 bases in the middle. CDR3 residues: CASSLAGEAFF. CDR3 nucleotides: TGTGCCAGCAGCTTAGCCGGTGAAGCTTTCTTT.

The chain couples TRBV5-1 to TRBJ1-3; 7 bases agree with TRBD1. The CDR3 is 15 residues long. The V segment lost 4 bases and the J segment 6 bases; nucleotides outside the gene matches: 10. Germline CDR1 SGHRS, CDR2 YFSETQ. The CDR3 sequence is CASSPGGSSKNTIYF. The DNA of the CDR3 is TGCGCCAGCAGCCCAGGGGGTTCCTCAAAAAACACCATATATTTT.

The chain uses TRBV7-2 and TRBJ2-3; 10 bases align to TRBD2. The CDR3 length is 18 residues. Germline loops: CDR1 SGHTA, CDR2 FQGNSA. J lost 3 bases, V lost 1 base, and 10 bases had no gene match. CDR3 in amino acids: CASSLVAGGPGRTDTQYF. CDR3 sequence (DNA): TGTGCCAGCAGCTTAGTAGCGGGGGGCCCCGGGAGGACAGATACGCAGTATTTT.

The chain recombines TRBV9 with TRBJ2-5, with D tentatively TRBD2 (6 bases). CDR3 length: 12 amino acids. Germline assignment: CDR1 SGDLS and CDR2 YYNGEE. The V and J ends lost 3 bases and 5 bases respectively, with 8 bases between them. The CDR3 DNA follows: TGTGCCAGCAGCGGCGGAGGGGAGACCCAGTACTTC. The encoded protein is CASSGGGETQYF.